The sample holds many counts of the clone carrying this T cell receptor beta chain. Its cognate antigen is unknown. This specimen belongs to a study of response to subunit inactivated influenza vaccine. Trimming took 6 bases from V and 7 from J, leaving 6 bases between them. The CDR3 is 11 residues long. The germline V gene encodes CDR1 LNHNV and CDR2 YYDKDF (reference sequence). MiXCR, run by TCRdb on the RT-PCR reads, gives a single entry per CDR3 protein. This table has roughly 700,000 distinct CDR3 sequences, 11% to 15% appearing once. Notes on the study in general: Each seasonal influenza vaccination, the authors suggested, recruits few new T cells.

Sample: PBMCs from blood, taken 14 days before vaccination. The chain couples TRBV15 to TRBJ2-2; the D is unclear. This TCR was sampled from a middle-aged man who received an inactivated influenza vaccine. The CDR3 sequence: CATRYNGELFF. CDR3 DNA: TGTGCCACCAGGTACAACGGGGAGCTGTTTTTT.